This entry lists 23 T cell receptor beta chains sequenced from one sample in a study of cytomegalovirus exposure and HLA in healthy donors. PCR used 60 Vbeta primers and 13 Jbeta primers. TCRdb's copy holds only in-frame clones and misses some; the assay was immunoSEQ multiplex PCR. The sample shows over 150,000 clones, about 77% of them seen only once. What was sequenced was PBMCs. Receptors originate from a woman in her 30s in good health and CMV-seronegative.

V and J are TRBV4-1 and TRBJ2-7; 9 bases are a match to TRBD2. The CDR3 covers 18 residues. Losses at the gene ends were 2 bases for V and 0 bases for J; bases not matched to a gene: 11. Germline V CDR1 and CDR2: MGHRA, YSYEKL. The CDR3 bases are TGCGCCAGCAGCCAATTAATTAGCGGGGGTTTTAGCTCCTACGAGCAGTACTTC. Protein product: CASSQLISGGFSSYEQYF.

This CDR3 reads CASSLVRVAGGPTYNEQFF. CDR3 coding DNA: TGTGCCAGCAGTTTAGTCCGAGTAGCGGGAGGCCCGACCTACAATGAGCAGTTCTTC. V gene TRBV28 combines with J gene TRBJ2-1; 10 positions agree with TRBD2. V trimming: 2 bases; J trimming: 2 bases; junction bases outside the gene matches: 12. The CDR3 length is 19 residues. The germline V gene encodes CDR1 MDHEN and CDR2 SYDVKM.

CDR3 in amino acids: CAWIGTGDNYGYTF. In DNA form, the CDR3 reads TGTGCCTGGATTGGGACAGGGGATAACTATGGCTACACCTTC. The chain joins TRBV30 to TRBJ1-2, with 10 bases aligning to TRBD1. Germline-derived CDR1 and CDR2 are GTSNPN and SVGIG (reference sequence). With V trimmed by 4 bases and J by 1 base, 3 bases remained unmatched. There are 14 residues in the CDR3.

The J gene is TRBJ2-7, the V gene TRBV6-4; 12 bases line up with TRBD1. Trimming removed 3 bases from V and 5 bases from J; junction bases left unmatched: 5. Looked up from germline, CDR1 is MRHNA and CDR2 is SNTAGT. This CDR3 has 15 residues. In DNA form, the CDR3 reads TGTGCCAGCAGTGAAGCCGGGACAGGGGGCCACGAGCAGTACTTC. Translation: CASSEAGTGGHEQYF.

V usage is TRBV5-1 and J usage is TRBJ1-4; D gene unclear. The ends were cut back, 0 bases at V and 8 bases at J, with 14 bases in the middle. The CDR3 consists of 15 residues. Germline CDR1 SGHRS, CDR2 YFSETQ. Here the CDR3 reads CASSLGGQAGEKLFF. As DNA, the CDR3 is TGCGCCAGCAGCTTGGGCGGGCAGGCGGGGGAAAAACTGTTTTTT.

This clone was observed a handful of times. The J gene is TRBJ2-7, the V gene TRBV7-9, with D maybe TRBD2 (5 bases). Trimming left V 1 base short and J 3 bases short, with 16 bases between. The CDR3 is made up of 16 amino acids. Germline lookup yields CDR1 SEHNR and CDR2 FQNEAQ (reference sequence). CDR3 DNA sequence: TGTGCCAGCAGCTTAGTAACGCTCAGCGGTGTCTACGAGCAGTACTTC. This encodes CASSLVTLSGVYEQYF.

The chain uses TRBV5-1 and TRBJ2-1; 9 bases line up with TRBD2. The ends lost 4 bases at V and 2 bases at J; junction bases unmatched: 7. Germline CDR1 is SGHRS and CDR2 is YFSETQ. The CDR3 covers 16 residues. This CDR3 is CASSGRAGGPYNEQFF. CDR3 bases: TGCGCCAGCAGCGGGAGGGCGGGAGGGCCCTACAATGAGCAGTTCTTC.

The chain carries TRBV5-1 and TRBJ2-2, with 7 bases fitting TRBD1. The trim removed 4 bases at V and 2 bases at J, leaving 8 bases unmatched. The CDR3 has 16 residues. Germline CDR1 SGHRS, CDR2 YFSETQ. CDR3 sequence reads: CASSQLSGGNTGELFF. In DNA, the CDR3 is TGCGCCAGCAGCCAACTCTCAGGGGGTAACACCGGGGAGCTGTTTTTT.

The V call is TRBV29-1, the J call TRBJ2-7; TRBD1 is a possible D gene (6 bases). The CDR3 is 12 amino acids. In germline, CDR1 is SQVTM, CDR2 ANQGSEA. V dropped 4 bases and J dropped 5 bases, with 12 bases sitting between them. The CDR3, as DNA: TGCAGCGTTGGACGTGGGGGCGACGAGCAGTACTTC. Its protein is CSVGRGGDEQYF.

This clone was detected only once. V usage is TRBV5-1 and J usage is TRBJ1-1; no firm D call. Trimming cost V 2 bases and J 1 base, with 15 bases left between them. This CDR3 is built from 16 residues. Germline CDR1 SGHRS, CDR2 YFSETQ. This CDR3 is CASSLLPRAENTEAFF. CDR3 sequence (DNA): TGCGCCAGCAGCTTATTACCTAGAGCCGAGAACACTGAAGCTTTCTTT.

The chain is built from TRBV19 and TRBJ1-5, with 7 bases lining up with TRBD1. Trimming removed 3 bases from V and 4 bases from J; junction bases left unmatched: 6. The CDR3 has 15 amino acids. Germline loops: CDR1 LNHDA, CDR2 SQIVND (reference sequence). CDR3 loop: CASSIGQANNQPQHF. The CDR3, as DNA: TGTGCCAGTAGTATCGGACAGGCGAATAATCAGCCCCAGCATTTT.

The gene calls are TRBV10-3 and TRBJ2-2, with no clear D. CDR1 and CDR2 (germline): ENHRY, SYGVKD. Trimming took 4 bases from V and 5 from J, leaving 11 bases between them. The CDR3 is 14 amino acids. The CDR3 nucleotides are TGTGCCATCAGTGGATTATTACAGACCGGGGAGCTGTTTTTT. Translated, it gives CAISGLLQTGELFF.

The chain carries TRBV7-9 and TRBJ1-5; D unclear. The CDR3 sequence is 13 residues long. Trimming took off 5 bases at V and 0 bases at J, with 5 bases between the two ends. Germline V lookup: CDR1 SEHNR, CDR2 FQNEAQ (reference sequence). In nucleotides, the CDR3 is TGTGCCAGCAGCCCTAATAGCAATCAGCCCCAGCATTTT. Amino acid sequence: CASSPNSNQPQHF.

The CDR3 here is CASSVGDFYNEQFF. The CDR3 DNA follows: TGCGCCAGCAGCGTAGGCGACTTTTACAATGAGCAGTTCTTC. The chain carries TRBV5-1 and TRBJ2-1; D is unresolved. The germline CDR1 and CDR2 sequences are SGHRS and YFSETQ. V lost 4 bases and J lost 4, with 12 bases in between. The CDR3 is 14 amino acids. Based on the CDR3 plus reference TRBV5-1 and TRBJ2-1, the full variable domain is KAGVTQTPRYLIKTRGQQVTLSCSPISGHRSVSWYQQTPGQGLQFLFEYFSETQRNKGNFPGRFSGRQFSNSRSEMNVSTLELGDSALYLCASSVGDFYNEQFFGPGTRLTVL.

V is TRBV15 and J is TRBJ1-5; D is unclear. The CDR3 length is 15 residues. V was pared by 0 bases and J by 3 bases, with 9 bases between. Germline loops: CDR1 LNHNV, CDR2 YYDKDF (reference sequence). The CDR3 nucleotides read TGTGCCACCAGCAGAGATGCCGGGGTCAATCAGCCCCAGCATTTT. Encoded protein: CATSRDAGVNQPQHF.

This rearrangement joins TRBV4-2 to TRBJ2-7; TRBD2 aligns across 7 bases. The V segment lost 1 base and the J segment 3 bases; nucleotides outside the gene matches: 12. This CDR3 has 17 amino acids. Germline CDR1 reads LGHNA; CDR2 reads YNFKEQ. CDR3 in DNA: TGTGCCAGCAGCCAAGTCCCAAGCGGGGTGGCGTTCTACGAGCAGTACTTC. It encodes CASSQVPSGVAFYEQYF.

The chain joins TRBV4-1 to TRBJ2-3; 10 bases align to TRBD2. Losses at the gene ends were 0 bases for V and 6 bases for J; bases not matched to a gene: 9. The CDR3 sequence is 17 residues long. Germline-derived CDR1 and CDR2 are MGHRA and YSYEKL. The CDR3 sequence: CASSQEGVSGGTDTQYF. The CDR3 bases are TGCGCCAGCAGCCAAGAAGGTGTTAGCGGGGGGACGGATACGCAGTATTTT.

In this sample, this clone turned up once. CDR3 in DNA: TGTGCCAGCAGCTCCCCACGACAGGCCCCAAGGGGCTACACCTTC. It yields the protein CASSSPRQAPRGYTF. The rearrangement joins TRBV11-2 to TRBJ1-2; D might be TRBD1 (6 bases). The V gene lost 4 bases and the J gene lost 8 bases, with 20 bases spanning the gap. Germline values: CDR1 SGHAT, CDR2 FQNNGV. The CDR3 covers 15 residues. Full variable domain (missing parts from reference TRBV11-2 and TRBJ1-2): EAGVAQSPRYKIIEKRQSVAFWCNPISGHATLYWYQQILGQGPKLLIQFQNNGVVDDSQLPKDRFSAERLKGVDSTLKIQPAKLEDSAVYLCASSSPRQAPRGYTFGSGTRLTVV.

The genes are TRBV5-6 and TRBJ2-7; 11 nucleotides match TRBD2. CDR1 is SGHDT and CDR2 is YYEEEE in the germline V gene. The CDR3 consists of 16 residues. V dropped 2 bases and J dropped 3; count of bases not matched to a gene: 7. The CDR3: CASSFGTSGRIYEQYF. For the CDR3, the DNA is TGTGCCAGCAGCTTTGGGACTAGCGGTCGTATCTACGAGCAGTACTTC. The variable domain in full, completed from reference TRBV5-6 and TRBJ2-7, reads DAGVTQSPTHLIKTRGQQVTLRCSPKSGHDTVSWYQQALGQGPQFIFQYYEEEERQRGNFPDRFSGHQFPNYSSELNVNALLLGDSALYLCASSFGTSGRIYEQYFGPGTRLTVT.

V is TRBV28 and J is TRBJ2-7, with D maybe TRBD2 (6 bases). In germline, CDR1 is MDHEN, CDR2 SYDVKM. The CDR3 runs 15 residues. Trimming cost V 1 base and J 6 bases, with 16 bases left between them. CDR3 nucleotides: TGTGCCAGCAGTTTATTCTCCAGGGAGGTAGGCGAGCAGTACTTC. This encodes CASSLFSREVGEQYF.

CDR3: CASSPRGTNEKLFF. The CDR3 DNA follows: TGTGCCAGCTCACCACGGGGCACTAATGAAAAACTGTTTTTT. The chain is built from TRBV18 and TRBJ1-4, with D possibly TRBD1 on 5 matching bases. V lost 1 base and J lost 2, with 5 bases in between. CDR1 is KGHSH, CDR2 LQKENI, per germline. The CDR3 has 14 amino acids.

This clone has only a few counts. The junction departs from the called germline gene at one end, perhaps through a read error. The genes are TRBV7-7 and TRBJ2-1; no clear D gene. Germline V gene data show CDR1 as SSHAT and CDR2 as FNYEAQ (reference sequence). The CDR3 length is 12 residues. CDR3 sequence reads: CASSPRANEQFF. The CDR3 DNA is TGTGCTAGCAGCCCCCGAGCGAATGAGCAGTTCTTC.

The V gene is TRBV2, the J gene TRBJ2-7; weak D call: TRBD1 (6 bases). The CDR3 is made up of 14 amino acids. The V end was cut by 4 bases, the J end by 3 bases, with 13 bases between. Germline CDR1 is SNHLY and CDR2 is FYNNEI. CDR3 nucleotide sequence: TGTGCCAGCAGTGTTGGTGGGGGCCACTACGAGCAGTACTTC. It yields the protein CASSVGGGHYEQYF. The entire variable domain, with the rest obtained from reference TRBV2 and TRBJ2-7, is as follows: EPEVTQTPSHQVTQMGQEVILRCVPISNHLYFYWYRQILGQKVEFLVSFYNNEISEKSEIFDDQFSVERPDGSNFTLKIRSTKLEDSAMYFCASSVGGGHYEQYFGPGTRLTVT.